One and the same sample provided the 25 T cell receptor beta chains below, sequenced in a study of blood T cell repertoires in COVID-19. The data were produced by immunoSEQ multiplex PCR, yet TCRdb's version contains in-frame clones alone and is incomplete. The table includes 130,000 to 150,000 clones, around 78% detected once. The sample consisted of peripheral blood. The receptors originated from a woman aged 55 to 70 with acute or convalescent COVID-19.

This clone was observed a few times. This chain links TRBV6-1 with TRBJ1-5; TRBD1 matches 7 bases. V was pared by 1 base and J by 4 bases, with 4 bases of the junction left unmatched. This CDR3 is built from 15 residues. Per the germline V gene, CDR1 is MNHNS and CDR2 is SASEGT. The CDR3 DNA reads TGTGCCAGCAGTGAAGTCACAGGGGCTAATCAGCCCCAGCATTTT. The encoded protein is CASSEVTGANQPQHF.

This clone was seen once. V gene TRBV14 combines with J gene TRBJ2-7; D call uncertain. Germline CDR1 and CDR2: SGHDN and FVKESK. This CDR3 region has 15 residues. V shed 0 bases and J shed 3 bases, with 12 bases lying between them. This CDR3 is CASSQDSGRVYEQYF. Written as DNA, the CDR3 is TGTGCCAGCAGCCAAGACTCAGGCCGCGTCTACGAGCAGTACTTC. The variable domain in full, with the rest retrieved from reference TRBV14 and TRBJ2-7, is EAGVTQFPSHSVIEKGQTVTLRCDPISGHDNLYWYRRVMGKEIKFLLHFVKESKQDESGMPNNRFLAERTGGTYSTLKVQPAELEDSGVYFCASSQDSGRVYEQYFGPGTRLTVT.

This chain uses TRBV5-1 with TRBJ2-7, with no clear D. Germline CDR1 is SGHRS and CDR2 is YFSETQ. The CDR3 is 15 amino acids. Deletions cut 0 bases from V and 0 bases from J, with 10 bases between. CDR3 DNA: TGCGCCAGCAGCTTGGAGCCAGGAAGCTCCTACGAGCAGTACTTC. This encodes CASSLEPGSSYEQYF. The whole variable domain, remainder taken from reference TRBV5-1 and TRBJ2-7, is KAGVTQTPRYLIKTRGQQVTLSCSPISGHRSVSWYQQTPGQGLQFLFEYFSETQRNKGNFPGRFSGRQFSNSRSEMNVSTLELGDSALYLCASSLEPGSSYEQYFGPGTRLTVT.

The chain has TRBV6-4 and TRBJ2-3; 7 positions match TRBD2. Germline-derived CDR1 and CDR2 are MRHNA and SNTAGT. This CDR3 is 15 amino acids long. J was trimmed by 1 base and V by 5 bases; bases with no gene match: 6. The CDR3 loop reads CASSQGGRGTDTQYF. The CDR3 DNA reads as TGTGCCAGCAGTCAGGGAGGGAGAGGCACAGATACGCAGTATTTT.

The CDR3 sequence is CASSQETVRAGTYEQYF. The CDR3 DNA is TGCGCCAGCAGCCAAGAAACGGTCCGAGCGGGTACCTACGAGCAGTACTTC. The chain links TRBV4-1 to TRBJ2-7, with D possibly TRBD2 on 6 matching bases. From germline, CDR1 is MGHRA and CDR2 YSYEKL. V was pared by 0 bases and J by 2 bases, with 17 bases between. The CDR3 contains 17 residues.

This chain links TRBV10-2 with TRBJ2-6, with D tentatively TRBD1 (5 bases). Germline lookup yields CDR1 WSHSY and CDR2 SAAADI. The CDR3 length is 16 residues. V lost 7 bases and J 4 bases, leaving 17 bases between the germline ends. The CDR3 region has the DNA TGCGCCAGCAAAATTGGATTCAGGGCCGGGGCCAACGTCCTGACTTTC. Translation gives CASKIGFRAGANVLTF.

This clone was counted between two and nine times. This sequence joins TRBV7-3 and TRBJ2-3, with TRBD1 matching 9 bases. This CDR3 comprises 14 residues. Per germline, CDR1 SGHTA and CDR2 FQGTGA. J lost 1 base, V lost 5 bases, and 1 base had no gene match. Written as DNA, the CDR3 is TGTGCCAGCAGCCGGACAGGGGGCACAGATACGCAGTATTTT. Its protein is CASSRTGGTDTQYF.

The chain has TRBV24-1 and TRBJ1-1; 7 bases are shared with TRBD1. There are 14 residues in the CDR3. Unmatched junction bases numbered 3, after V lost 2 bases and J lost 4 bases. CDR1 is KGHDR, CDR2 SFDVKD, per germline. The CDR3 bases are TGTGCCACCAGTGATTCCGACAGGGTCACTGAAGCTTTCTTT. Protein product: CATSDSDRVTEAFF.

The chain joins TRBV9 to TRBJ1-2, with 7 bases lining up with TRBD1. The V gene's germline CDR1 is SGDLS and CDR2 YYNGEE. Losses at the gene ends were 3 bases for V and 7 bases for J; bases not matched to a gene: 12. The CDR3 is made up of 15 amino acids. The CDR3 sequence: CASSALTGERGGYTF. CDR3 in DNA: TGTGCCAGCAGCGCCCTTACAGGGGAGAGAGGTGGCTACACCTTC.

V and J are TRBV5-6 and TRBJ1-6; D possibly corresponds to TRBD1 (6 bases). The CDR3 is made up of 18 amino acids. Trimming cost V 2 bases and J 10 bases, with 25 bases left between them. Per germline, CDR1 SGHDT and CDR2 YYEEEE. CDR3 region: CASSFRFSGARGKSPLHF. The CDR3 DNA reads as TGTGCCAGCAGCTTTCGGTTTTCGGGCGCCAGGGGTAAATCACCCCTCCACTTT.

As DNA, the CDR3 is TGTGCCAGCAGTGAGCCAGCGGGAGGGCCCTACGAGCAGTACTTC. Protein: CASSEPAGGPYEQYF. This sequence joins TRBV6-1 and TRBJ2-7; 10 nucleotides align to TRBD2. The V gene end was trimmed by 3 bases and the J gene end by 2 bases; junction bases not matched to a gene: 4. Germline V CDR1 and CDR2: MNHNS, SASEGT. This CDR3 has 15 residues.

CDR3: CASSLLGAIEAFF. The DNA of the CDR3 is TGTGCCAGCAGTTTATTGGGGGCTATTGAAGCTTTCTTT. The chain links TRBV28 to TRBJ1-1; possibly TRBD1 for D (6 bases). Germline CDR1 and CDR2: MDHEN and SYDVKM. There are 13 residues in the CDR3. Trimming took off 1 base at V and 7 bases at J, with 10 bases between the two ends.

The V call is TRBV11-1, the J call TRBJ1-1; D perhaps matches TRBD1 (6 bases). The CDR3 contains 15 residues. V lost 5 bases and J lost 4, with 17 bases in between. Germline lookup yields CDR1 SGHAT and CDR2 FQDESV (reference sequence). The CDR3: CASSKTRTDRTEAFF. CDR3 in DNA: TGTGCCAGCAGCAAAACCCGGACAGACCGCACTGAAGCTTTCTTT.

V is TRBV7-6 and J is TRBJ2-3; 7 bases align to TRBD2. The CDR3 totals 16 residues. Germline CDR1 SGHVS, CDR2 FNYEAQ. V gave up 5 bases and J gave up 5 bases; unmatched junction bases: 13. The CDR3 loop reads CASSRPGEGLQDTQYF. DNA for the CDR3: TGTGCCAGCAGCCGACCGGGGGAGGGCCTACAAGATACGCAGTATTTT.

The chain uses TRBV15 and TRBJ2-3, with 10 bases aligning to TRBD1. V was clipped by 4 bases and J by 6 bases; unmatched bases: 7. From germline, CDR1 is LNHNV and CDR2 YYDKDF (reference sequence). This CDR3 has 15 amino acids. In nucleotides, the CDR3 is TGTGCCACCAGCACCCGACAGGGGGCGAAGGATACGCAGTATTTT. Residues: CATSTRQGAKDTQYF.

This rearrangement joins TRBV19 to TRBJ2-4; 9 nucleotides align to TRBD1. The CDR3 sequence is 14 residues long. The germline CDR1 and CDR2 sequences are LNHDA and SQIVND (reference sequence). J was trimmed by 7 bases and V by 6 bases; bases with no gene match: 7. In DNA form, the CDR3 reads TGTGCCAGTAGGAGGGACAGGGAGGCGAACATTCAGTACTTC. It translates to CASRRDREANIQYF.

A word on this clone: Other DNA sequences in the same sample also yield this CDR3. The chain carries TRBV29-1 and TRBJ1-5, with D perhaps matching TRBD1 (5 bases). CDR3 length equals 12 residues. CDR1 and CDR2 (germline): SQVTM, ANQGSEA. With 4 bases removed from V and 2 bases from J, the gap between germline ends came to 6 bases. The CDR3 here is CSVGGGNQPQHF. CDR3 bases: TGCAGCGTTGGGGGGGGCAATCAGCCCCAGCATTTT.

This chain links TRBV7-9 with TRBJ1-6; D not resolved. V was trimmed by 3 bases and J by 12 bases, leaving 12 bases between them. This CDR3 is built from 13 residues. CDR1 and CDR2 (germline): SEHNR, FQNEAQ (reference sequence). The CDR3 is CASSFAPGLPLHF. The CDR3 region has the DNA TGTGCCAGCAGCTTTGCCCCCGGTCTACCCCTCCACTTT.

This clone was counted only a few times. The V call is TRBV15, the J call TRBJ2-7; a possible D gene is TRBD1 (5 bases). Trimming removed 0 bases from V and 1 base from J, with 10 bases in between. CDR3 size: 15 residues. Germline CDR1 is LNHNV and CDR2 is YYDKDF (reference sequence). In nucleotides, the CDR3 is TGTGCCACCAGCAGAGACAGGGTAAGGTCCTACGAGCAGTACTTC. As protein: CATSRDRVRSYEQYF.

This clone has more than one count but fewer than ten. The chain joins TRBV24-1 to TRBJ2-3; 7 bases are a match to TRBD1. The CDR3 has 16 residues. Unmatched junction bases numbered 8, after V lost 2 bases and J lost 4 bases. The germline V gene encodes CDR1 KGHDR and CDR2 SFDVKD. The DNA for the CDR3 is TGTGCCACCAGTGATTATACAGGGGAGCGACCAGATACGCAGTATTTT. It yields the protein CATSDYTGERPDTQYF.

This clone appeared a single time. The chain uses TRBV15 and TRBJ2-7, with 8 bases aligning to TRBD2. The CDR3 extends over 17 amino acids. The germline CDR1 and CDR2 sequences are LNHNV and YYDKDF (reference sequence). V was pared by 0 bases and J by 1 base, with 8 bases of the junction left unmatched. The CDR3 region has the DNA TGTGCCACCAGCAGAGATTACGGAACTAGCGGTTCCTACGAGCAGTACTTC. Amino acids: CATSRDYGTSGSYEQYF.

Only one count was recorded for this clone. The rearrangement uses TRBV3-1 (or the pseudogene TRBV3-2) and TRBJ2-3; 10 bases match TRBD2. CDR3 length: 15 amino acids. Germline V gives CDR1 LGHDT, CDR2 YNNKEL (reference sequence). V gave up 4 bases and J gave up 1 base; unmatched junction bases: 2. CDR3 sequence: CASSLGTSGTDTQYF. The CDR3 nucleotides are TGTGCCAGCAGCCTAGGGACTAGCGGCACAGATACGCAGTATTTT.

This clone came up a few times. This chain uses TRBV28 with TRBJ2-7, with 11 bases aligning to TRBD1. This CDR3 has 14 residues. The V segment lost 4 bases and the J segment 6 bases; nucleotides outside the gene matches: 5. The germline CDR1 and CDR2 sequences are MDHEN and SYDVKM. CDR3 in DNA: TGTGCCAGCAGTTCCGGGACAGGGGGACCCGAGCAGTACTTC. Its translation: CASSSGTGGPEQYF. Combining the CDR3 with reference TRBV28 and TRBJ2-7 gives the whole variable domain DVKVTQSSRYLVKRTGEKVFLECVQDMDHENMFWYRQDPGLGLRLIYFSYDVKMKEKGDIPEGYSVSREKKERFSLILESASTNQTSMYLCASSSGTGGPEQYFGPGTRLTVT.

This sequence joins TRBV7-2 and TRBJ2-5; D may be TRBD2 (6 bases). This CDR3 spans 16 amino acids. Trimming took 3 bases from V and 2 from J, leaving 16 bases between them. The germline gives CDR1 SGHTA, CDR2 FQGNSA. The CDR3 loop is CASSFSGTSTQETQYF. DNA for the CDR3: TGTGCCAGCAGCTTTAGCGGAACGTCAACTCAAGAGACCCAGTACTTC.

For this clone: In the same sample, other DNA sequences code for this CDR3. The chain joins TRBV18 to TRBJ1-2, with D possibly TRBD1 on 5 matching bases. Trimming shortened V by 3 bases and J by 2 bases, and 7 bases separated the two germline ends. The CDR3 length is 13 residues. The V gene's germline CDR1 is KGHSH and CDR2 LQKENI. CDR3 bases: TGTGCCAGCTCACCTGACAGAAACTATGGCTACACCTTC. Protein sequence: CASSPDRNYGYTF.